The text below deals with one T cell receptor beta chain. No antigen is known for it. The data belong to a study of CD8+CD57+ T cells in acquired aplastic anemia. General observations from the study: Patients were compared with controls for CD8+ Simpson's diversity, and no significant difference emerged. Patients and controls shared over 25 CD8+ CDR3 sequences, highly expressed in patients.

Genomic DNA provided the template from which TCR beta VDJ and CDR3 profiles were obtained. MiXCR was run by TCRdb on the reads, yielding one entry per CDR3 protein. Of about 470,000 distinct CDR3 sequences listed, around 32% were seen once; the top ten hold less than 0.85%. Patients who underwent sequencing had shown CD8+CD57+ cell expansion by flow cytometry. Patients had received no therapy at the time of blood sampling. CDR1 and CDR2 (germline): DFQATT, SNEGSKA (reference sequence). V was cut by 6 bases and J by 0 bases, with 18 bases left in between. The CDR3 totals 16 residues. The chain couples TRBV20-1 to TRBJ2-1, with D uncertain. The clonotype originates from a human donor with aplastic anemia. Material: sorted CD4+, CD8+, or CD8+CD57+ T cells (not recorded which) from PBMCs. In DNA, the CDR3 is TGCAGTGCCGAGACCTCCTGGGGTATCTCCTACAATGAGCAGTTCTTC. Translating it yields CSAETSWGISYNEQFF.